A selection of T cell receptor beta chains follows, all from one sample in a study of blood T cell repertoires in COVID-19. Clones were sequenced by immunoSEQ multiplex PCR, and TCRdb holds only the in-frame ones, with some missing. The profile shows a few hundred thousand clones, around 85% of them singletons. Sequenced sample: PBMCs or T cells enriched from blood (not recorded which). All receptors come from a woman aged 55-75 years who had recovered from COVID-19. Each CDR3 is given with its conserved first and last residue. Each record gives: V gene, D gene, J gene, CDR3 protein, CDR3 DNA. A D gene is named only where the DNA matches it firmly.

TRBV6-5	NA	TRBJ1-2	CASSYRTTGSSGYTF	TGTGCCAGCAGTTACCGAACAACAGGGTCTAGTGGCTACACCTTC
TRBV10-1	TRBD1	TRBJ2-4	CASSESLTGGKNIQYF	TGCGCCAGCAGTGAGTCGTTGACAGGGGGCAAAAACATTCAGTACTTC
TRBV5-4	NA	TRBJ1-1	CASSPQRFTEAFF	TGTGCCAGCAGCCCCCAGAGGTTCACTGAAGCTTTCTTT
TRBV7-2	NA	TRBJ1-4	CASSLGPGQNEKLFF	TGTGCCAGCAGCTTAGGACCGGGACAAAATGAAAAACTGTTTTTT
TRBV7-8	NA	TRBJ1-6	CASSLSTDSNSPLHF	TGTGCCAGCAGCTTATCCACGGACAGTAATTCACCCCTCCACTTT
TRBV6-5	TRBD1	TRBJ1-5	CASSRDRVGNQPQHF	TGTGCCAGCAGCCGAGACAGGGTGGGCAATCAGCCCCAGCATTTT
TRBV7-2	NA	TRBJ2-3	CASSFSAGGPQYF	TGTGCCAGCAGCTTCTCGGCCGGGGGTCCGCAGTATTTT
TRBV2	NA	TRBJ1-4	CASSDDREKLFF	TGTGCCAGCAGTGACGACAGGGAAAAACTGTTTTTT
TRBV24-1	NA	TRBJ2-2	CATSDMSRRGAGELFF	TGTGCCACCAGTGATATGAGCCGGAGGGGAGCCGGGGAGCTGTTTTTT
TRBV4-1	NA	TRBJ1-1	CASSQALAGVTEAFF	TGCGCCAGCAGCCAAGCGTTGGCAGGGGTGACTGAAGCTTTCTTT
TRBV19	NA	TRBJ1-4	CASSTGSLGEKLFF	TGTGCCAGTAGTACGGGGTCCTTGGGGGAAAAACTGTTTTTT
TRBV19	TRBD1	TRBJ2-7	CASSIRQGDEQYF	TGTGCCAGTAGTATTCGGCAGGGGGACGAGCAGTACTTC
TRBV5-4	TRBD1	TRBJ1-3	CASSPGTDSSGNTIYF	TGTGCCAGCAGCCCTGGGACAGACAGCTCTGGAAACACCATATATTTT
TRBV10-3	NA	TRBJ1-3	CAISQGGSGNTIYF	TGTGCCATCAGTCAGGGAGGCTCTGGAAACACCATATATTTT
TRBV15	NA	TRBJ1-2	CATSREYGNYGYTF	TGTGCCACCAGCAGAGAGTACGGGAACTATGGCTACACCTTC
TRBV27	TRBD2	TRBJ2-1	CASSLGTSGYNEQFF	TGTGCCAGCAGTTTAGGGACTAGCGGGTACAATGAGCAGTTCTTC